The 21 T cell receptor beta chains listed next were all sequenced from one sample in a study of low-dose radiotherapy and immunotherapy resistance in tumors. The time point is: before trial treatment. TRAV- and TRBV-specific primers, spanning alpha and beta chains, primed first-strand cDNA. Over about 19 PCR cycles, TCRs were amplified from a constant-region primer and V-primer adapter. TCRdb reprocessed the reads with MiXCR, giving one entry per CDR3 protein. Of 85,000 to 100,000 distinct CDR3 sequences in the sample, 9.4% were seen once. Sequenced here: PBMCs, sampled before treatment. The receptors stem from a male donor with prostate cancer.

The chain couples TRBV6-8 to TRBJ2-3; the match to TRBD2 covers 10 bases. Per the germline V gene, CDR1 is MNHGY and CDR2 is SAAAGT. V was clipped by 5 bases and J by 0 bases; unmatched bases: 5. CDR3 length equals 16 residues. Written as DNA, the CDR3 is TGTGCCAGCAGTACAGCGGGAGGGCCTAGCACAGATACGCAGTATTTT. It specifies CASSTAGGPSTDTQYF.

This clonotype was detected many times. CDR3 bases: TGTGCCAGCAGCTTAGATACGGGACTCCAAGAGACCCAGTACTTC. It is translated as CASSLDTGLQETQYF. V usage is TRBV13 and J usage is TRBJ2-5; D is perhaps TRBD2 (6 bases). CDR3 length equals 15 residues. V was cut by 1 base and J by 1 base, with 10 bases left in between. Germline V gene data show CDR1 as PRHDT and CDR2 as FYEKMQ (reference sequence).

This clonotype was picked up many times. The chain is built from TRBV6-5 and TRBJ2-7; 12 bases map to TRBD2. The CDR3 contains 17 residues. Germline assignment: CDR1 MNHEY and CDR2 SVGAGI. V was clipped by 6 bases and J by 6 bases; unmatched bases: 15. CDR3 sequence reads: CASSSDPSGRAFGEQYF. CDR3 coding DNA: TGTGCCAGCAGCTCCGATCCTAGCGGGAGGGCCTTCGGCGAGCAGTACTTC.

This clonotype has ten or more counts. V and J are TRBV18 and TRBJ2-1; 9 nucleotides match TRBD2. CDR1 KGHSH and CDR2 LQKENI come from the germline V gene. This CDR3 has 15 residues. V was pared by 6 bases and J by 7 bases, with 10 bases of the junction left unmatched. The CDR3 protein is CASSPTAGGGNEQFF. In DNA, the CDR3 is TGTGCCAGCTCCCCCACAGCGGGAGGTGGAAATGAGCAGTTCTTC.

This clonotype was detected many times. CDR3 sequence (DNA): TGTGCCAGCAGCTTACTAGATACGCAGTATTTT. Translation gives CASSLLDTQYF. This rearrangement joins TRBV13 to TRBJ2-3; D gene ambiguous. This CDR3 is built from 11 residues. Germline loops: CDR1 PRHDT, CDR2 FYEKMQ (reference sequence). V was clipped by 2 bases and J by 5 bases, with 2 bases between them.

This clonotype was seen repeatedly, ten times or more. The CDR3, as DNA: TGTGCCAGCAGTCAACCTCGGGTGGGGTACGAGCAGTACTTC. Translating gives CASSQPRVGYEQYF. V and J are TRBV28 and TRBJ2-7; the D is unclear. The ends were cut back, 5 bases at V and 4 bases at J, with 15 bases in the middle. This CDR3 contains 14 residues. Germline V gene data show CDR1 as MDHEN and CDR2 as SYDVKM.

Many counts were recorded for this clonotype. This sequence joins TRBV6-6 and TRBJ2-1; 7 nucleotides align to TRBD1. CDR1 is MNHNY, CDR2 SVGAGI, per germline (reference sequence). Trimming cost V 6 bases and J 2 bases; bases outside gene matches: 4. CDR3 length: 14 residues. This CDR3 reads CASSRQGTYNEQFF. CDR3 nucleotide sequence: TGTGCCAGCAGCCGACAGGGAACCTACAATGAGCAGTTCTTC.

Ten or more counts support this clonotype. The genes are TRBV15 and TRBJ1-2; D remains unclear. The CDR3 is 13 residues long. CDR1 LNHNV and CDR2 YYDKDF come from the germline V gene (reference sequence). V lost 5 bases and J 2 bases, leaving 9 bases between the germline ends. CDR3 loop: CATSVEMNYGYTF. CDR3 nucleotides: TGTGCCACCAGCGTAGAGATGAACTATGGCTACACCTTC.

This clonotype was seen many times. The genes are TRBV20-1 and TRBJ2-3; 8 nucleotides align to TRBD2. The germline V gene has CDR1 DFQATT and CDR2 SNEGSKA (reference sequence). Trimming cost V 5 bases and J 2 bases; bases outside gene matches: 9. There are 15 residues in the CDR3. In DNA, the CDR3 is TGCAGTGCTTCTCCGGGACTAGGTACCACAGATACGCAGTATTTT. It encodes CSASPGLGTTDTQYF.

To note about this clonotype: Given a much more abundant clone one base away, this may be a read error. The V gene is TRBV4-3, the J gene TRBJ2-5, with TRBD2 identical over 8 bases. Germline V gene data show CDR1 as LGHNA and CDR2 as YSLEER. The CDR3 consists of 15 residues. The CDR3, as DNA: TGCACCAGCAGCCGAGCTGGACTAGCACAAGAGACCCAGTACTTC. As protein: CTSSRAGLAQETQYF.

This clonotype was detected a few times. The CDR3 DNA sequence: TGTGCCAGCACCGTTAACACTGAAGCTTTCTTT. This translates into CASTVNTEAFF. This chain connects TRBV28 to TRBJ1-1; D is undetermined. This CDR3 spans 11 amino acids. V lost 7 bases and J 2 bases, leaving 5 bases between the germline ends. Germline values: CDR1 MDHEN, CDR2 SYDVKM.

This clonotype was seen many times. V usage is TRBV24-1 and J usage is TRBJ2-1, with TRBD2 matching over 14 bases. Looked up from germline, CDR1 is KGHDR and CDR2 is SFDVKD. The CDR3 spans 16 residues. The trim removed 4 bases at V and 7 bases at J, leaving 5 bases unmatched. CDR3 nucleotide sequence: TGTGCCACCAGTGACCCGGGACTAGCGGGAGTTAATGAGCAGTTCTTC. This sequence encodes CATSDPGLAGVNEQFF.

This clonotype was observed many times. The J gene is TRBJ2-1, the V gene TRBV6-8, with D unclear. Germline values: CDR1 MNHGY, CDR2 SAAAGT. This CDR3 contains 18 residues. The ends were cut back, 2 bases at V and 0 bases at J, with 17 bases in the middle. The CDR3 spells CASSYGRTAHFSYNEQFF. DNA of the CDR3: TGTGCCAGCAGTTACGGCCGGACGGCCCATTTCTCCTACAATGAGCAGTTCTTC.

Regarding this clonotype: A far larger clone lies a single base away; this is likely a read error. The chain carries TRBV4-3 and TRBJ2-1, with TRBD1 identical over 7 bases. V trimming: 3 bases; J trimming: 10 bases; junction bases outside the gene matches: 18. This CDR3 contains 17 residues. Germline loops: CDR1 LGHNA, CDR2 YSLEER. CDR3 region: CASSQASTGAIPYEQFF. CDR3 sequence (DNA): TGCGCCAGCAGCCAGGCCAGTACAGGGGCGATACCCTACGAGCAGTTCTTC.

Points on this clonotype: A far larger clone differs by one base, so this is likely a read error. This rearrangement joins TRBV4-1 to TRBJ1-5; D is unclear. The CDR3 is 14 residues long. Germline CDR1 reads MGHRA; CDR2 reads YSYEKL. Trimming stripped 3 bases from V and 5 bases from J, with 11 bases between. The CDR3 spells CASSQCLGDQPQHF. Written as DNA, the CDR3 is TGCGCCAGCAGCCAGTGTCTTGGGGATCAGCCCCAGCATTTT.

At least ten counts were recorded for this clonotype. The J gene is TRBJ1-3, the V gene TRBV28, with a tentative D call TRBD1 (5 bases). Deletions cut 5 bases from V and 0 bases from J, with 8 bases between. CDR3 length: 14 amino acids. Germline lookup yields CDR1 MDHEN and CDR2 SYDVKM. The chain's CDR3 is CASSRTHSGNTIYF. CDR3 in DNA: TGTGCCAGCAGTCGGACACACTCTGGAAACACCATATATTTT.

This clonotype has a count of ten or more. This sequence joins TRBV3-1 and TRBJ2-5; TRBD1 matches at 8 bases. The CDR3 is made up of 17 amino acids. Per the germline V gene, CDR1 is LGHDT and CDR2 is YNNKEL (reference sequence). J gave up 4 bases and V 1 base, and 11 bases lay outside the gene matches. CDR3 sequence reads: CASSQGSGTGRGETQYF. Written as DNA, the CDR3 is TGTGCCAGCAGCCAAGGGTCCGGGACAGGACGCGGAGAGACCCAGTACTTC.

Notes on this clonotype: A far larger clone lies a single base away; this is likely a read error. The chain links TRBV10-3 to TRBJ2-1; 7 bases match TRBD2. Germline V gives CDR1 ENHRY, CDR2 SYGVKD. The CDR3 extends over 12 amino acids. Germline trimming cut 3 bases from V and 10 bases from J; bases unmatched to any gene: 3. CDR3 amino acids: CAISDGGSEQFF. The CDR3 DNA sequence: TGTGCCATCAGTGACGGGGGGAGCGAGCAGTTCTTC.

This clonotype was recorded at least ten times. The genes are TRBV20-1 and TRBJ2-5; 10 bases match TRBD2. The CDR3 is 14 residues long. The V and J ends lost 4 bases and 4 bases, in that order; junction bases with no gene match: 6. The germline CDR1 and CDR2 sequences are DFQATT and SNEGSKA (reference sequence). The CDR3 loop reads CSAKASGRGETQYF. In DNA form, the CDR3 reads TGCAGTGCTAAGGCTAGCGGGAGAGGAGAGACCCAGTACTTC.

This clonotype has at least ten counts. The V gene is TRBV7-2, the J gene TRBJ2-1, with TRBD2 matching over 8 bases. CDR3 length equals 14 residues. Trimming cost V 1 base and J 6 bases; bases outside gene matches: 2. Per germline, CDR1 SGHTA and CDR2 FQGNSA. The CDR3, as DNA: TGTGCCAGCAGCTTAGGAGCGGGAGTCAATGAGCAGTTCTTC. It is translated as CASSLGAGVNEQFF. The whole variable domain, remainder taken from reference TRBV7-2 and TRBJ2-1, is GAGVSQSPSNKVTEKGKDVELRCDPISGHTALYWYRQSLGQGLEFLIYFQGNSAPDKSGLPSDRFSAERTGGSVSTLTIQRTQQEDSAVYLCASSLGAGVNEQFFGPGTRLTVL.

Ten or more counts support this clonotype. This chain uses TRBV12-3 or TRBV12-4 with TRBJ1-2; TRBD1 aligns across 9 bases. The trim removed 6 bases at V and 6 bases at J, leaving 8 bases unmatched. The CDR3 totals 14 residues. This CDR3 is CASSSGTGIHGYTF. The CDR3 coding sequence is TGTGCCAGCAGCTCCGGGACAGGGATTCATGGCTACACCTTC.